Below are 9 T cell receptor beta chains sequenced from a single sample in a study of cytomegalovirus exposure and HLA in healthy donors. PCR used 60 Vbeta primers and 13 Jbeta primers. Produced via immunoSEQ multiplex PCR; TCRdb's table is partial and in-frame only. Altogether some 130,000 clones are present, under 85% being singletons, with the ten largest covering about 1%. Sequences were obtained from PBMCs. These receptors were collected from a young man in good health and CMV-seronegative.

DNA for the CDR3: TGTGCCAGCAGCTTAAGAAGGGGGCAGGACACCGGGGAGCTGTTTTTT. Translation gives CASSLRRGQDTGELFF. The chain carries TRBV7-9 and TRBJ2-2, with TRBD1 identical over 7 bases. The J segment lost 3 bases and the V segment lost 2 bases, leaving 6 bases of the junction unmatched. Germline CDR1 and CDR2: SEHNR and FQNEAQ (reference sequence). CDR3 length: 16 residues.

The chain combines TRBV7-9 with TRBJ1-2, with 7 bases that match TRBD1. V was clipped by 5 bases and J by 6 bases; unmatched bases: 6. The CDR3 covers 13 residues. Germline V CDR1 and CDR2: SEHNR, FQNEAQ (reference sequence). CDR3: CASSPGQENGYTF. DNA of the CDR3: TGTGCCAGCAGCCCCGGACAGGAGAATGGCTACACCTTC.

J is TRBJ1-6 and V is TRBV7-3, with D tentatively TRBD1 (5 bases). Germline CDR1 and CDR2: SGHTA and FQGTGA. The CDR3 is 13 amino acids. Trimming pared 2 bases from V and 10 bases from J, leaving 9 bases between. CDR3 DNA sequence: TGTGCCAGCAGCTTATCCCAGGGATCACCCCTCCACTTT. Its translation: CASSLSQGSPLHF.

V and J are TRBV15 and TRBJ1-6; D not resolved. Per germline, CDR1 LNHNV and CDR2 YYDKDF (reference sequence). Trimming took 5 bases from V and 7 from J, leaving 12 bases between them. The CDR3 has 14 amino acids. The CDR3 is CATSRKGENSPLHF. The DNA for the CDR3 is TGTGCCACCAGCCGTAAAGGAGAGAATTCACCCCTCCACTTT.

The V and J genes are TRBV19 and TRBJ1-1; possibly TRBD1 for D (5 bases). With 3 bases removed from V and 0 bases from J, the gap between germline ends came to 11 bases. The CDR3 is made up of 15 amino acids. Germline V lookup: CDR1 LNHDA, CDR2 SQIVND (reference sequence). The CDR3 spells CASSMTDYMNTEAFF. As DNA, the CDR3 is TGTGCCAGTAGTATGACAGATTATATGAACACTGAAGCTTTCTTT.

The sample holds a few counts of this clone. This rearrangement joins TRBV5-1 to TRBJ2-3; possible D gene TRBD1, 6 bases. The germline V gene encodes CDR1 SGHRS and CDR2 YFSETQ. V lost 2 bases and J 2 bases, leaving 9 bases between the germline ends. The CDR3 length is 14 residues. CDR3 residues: CASSLGGITDTQYF. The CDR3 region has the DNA TGCGCCAGCAGCTTAGGGGGAATCACAGATACGCAGTATTTT.

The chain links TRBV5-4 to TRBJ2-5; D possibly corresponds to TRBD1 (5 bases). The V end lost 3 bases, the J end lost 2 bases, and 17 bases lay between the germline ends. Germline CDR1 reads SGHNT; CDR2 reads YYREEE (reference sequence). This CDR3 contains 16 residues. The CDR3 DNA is TGTGCCAGCAGCTCCCAGAGTTGGACAAAACAAGAGACCCAGTACTTC. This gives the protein CASSSQSWTKQETQYF.

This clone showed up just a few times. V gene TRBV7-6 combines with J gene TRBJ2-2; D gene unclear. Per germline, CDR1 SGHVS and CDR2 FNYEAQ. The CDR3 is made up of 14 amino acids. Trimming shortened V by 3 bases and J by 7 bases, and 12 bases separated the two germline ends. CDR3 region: CASSFRRSGGELFF. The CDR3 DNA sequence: TGTGCCAGCAGCTTCAGAAGAAGTGGCGGGGAGCTGTTTTTT.

The CDR3 loop reads CASSRKGGTDTQYF. DNA for the CDR3: TGTGCCAGTAGTAGAAAGGGGGGGACAGATACGCAGTATTTT. The chain combines TRBV19 with TRBJ2-3, with a possible D match to TRBD2 (7 bases). Germline V gives CDR1 LNHDA, CDR2 SQIVND (reference sequence). The CDR3 runs to 14 residues. V was cut by 4 bases and J by 3 bases, with 11 bases left in between.